This T cell receptor (beta chain) was identified in a study of identical twins. As concerns this clonotype: The antigen is not known.

A universal primer site was incorporated via template switching, and the cDNA contained unique molecular identifiers. In TCRdb, the 5' RACE reads were re-called with MiXCR into one record per CDR3 protein. Altogether approximately 680,000 distinct CDR3 sequences are present, under 8.5% being singletons, with the ten largest covering 1.6%. Trimming pared 1 base from V and 0 bases from J, leaving 18 bases between. The length of the CDR3 is 18 residues. Germline V gene lookup returns CDR1 SGHVS and CDR2 FQNEAQ. Findings and limits, study-wide: High-abundance cord blood beta clonotypes had fewer insertions; memory repertoires showed none. Cross-sectional statistics underpinned the conclusions; the same donors were not followed.

The sample was also reused in another study, on yellow fever vaccine responses in identical twins. That paper states: It has been reported that, in twins, the vaccine T cell response seemed partly convergent and partly personalized.

Sequencing was carried out using PBMCs. The genes are TRBV7-8 and TRBJ1-1; possibly TRBD1 for D (5 bases). The clonotype comes from a woman younger than 30 in good health. The DNA for the CDR3 is TGTGCCAGCAGCTTAGGGTTCGGTGGGCAGGGAATGAACACTGAAGCTTTCTTT. Protein sequence: CASSLGFGGQGMNTEAFF.